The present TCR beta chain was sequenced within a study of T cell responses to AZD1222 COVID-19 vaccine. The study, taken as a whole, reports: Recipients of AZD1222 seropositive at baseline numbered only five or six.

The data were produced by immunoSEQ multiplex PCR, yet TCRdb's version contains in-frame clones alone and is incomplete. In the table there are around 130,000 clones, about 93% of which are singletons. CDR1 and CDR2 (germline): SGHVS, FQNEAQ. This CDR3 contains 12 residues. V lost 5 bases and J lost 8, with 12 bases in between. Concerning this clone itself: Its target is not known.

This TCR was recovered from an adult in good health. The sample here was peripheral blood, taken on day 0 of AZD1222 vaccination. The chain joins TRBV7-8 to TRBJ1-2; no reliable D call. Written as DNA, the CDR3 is TGTGCCAGCAGCACTAGTTTTGAGGGCTACACCTTC. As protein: CASSTSFEGYTF.